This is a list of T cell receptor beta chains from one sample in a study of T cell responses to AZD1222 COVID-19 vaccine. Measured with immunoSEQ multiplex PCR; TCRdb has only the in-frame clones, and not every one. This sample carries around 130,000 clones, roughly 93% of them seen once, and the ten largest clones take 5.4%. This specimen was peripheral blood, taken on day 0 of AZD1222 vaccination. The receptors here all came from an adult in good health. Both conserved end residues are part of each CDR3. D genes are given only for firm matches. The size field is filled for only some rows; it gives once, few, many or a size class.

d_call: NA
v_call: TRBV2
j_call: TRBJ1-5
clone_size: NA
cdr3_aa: CASSGTGQSNQPQHF
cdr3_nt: TGTGCCAGCAGCGGTACAGGGCAGAGCAATCAGCCCCAGCATTTT

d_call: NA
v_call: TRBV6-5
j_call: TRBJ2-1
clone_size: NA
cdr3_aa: CASSLGPTLNEQFF
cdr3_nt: TGTGCCAGCAGCTTGGGACCGACTCTCAATGAGCAGTTCTTC

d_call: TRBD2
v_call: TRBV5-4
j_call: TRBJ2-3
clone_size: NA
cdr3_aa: CASSSGLAGVDTQYF
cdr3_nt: TGTGCCAGCAGTTCGGGACTAGCGGGTGTGGATACGCAGTATTTT

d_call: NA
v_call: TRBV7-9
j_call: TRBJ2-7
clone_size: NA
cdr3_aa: CASSFPAAYEQYF
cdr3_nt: TGTGCCAGCAGCTTTCCTGCAGCCTACGAGCAGTACTTC

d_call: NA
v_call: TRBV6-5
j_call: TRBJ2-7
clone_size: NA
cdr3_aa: CASSYMGGRNEQYF
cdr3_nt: TGTGCCAGCAGTTACATGGGGGGCCGTAACGAGCAGTACTTC

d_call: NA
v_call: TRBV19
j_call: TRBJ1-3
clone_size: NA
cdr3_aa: CASGRGGNTIYF
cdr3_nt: TGTGCCAGTGGAAGGGGAGGAAACACCATATATTTT

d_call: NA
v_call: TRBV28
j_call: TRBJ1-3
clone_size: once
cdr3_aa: CASSLGGKENTIYF
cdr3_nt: TGTGCCAGCAGTTTAGGAGGGAAGGAGAACACCATATATTTT

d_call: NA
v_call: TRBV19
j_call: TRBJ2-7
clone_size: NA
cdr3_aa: CASSKERVPSYEQYF
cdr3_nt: TGTGCCAGTAGTAAGGAACGGGTTCCTTCCTACGAGCAGTACTTC

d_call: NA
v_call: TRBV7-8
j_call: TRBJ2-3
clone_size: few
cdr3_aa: CASSLLRTDTQYF
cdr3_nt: TGTGCCAGCAGCTTACTCCGTACAGATACGCAGTATTTT

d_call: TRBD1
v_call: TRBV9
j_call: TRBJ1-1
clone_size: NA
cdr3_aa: CASSPEDRVLSNTEAFF
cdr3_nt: TGTGCCAGCAGCCCCGAGGACAGGGTCCTCTCGAACACTGAAGCTTTCTTT

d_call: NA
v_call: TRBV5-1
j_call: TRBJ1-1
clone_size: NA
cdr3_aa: CASSLEGEGAFF
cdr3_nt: TGCGCCAGCAGCTTGGAAGGGGAGGGAGCTTTCTTT

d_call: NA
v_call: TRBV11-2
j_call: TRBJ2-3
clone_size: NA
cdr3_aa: CASSLVGGLSTDTQYF
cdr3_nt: TGTGCCAGCAGCTTAGTCGGAGGACTCAGCACAGATACGCAGTATTTT

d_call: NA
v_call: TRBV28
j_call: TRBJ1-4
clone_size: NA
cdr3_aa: CASRDANEKLFF
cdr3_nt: TGTGCCAGCAGGGATGCTAATGAAAAACTGTTTTTT

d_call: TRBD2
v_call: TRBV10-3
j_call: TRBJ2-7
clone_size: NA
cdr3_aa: CALSPSGKAYEQYF
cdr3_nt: TGTGCCCTCTCACCCAGCGGGAAAGCCTACGAGCAGTACTTC

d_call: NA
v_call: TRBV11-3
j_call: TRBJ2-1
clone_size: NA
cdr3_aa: CASSPGTGYNEQFF
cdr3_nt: TGTGCCAGCAGCCCCGGGACGGGGTACAATGAGCAGTTCTTC

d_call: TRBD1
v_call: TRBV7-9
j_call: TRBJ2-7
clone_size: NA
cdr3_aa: CASGTGTGGWEQYF
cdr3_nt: TGTGCCAGCGGAACCGGGACAGGGGGCTGGGAGCAGTACTTC

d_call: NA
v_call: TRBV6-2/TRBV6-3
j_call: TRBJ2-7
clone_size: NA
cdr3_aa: CASSSDGSVPYEQYF
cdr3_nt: TGTGCCAGCAGTTCCGACGGGAGTGTTCCCTACGAGCAGTACTTC

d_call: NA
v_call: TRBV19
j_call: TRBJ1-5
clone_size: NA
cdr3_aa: CASRGGGLNQPQHF
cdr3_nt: TGTGCCAGTAGAGGGGGTGGTCTCAATCAGCCCCAGCATTTT

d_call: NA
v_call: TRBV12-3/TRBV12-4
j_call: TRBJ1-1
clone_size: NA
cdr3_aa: CASSTTKTVEAFF
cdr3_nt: TGTGCCAGCAGCACAACTAAGACCGTTGAAGCTTTCTTT

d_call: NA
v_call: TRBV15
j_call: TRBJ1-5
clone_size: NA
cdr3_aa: CATSRDWRQPQHF
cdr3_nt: TGTGCCACCAGCAGAGATTGGAGGCAGCCCCAGCATTTT

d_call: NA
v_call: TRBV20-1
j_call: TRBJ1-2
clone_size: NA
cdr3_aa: CSASRNGYTF
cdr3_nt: TGCAGTGCTAGCCGGAATGGCTACACCTTC

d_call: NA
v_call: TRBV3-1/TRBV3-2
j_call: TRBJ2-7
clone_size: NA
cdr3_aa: CASSHAGGAGPYEQYF
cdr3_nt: TGTGCCAGCAGCCATGCAGGTGGAGCGGGTCCCTACGAGCAGTACTTC

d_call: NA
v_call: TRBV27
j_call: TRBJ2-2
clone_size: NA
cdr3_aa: CASSRGTGELFF
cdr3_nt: TGTGCCAGCAGCAGGGGAACCGGGGAGCTGTTTTTT

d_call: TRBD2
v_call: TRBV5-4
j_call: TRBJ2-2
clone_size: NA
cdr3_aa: CASSLGRLAGDSNTGELFF
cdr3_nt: TGTGCCAGCAGCTTGGGTAGGCTAGCGGGGGACTCGAACACCGGGGAGCTGTTTTTT

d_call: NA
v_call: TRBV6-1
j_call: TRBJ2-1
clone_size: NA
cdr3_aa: CASSEDNLPFF
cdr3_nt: TGTGCCAGCAGTGAAGACAACCTTCCGTTCTTC

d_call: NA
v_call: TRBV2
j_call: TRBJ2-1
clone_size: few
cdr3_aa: CASSEQLGSYNEQFF
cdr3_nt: TGTGCCAGCAGCGAACAGTTAGGCTCCTACAATGAGCAGTTCTTC

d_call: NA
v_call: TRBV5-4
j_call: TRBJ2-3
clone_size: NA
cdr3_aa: CAFRDESADTQYF
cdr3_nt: TGTGCCTTCAGGGATGAAAGCGCAGATACGCAGTATTTT

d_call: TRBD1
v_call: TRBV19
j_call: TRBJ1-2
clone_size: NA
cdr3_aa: CASSSSGQGIYGYTF
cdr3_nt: TGTGCCAGTAGCAGCTCGGGACAGGGCATCTATGGCTACACCTTC

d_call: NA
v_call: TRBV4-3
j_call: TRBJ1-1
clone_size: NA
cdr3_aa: CASSQEWGDTEAFF
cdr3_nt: TGCGCCAGCAGCCAAGAATGGGGGGACACTGAAGCTTTCTTT

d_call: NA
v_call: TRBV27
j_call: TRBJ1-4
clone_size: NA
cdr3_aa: CASRGLGEKLFF
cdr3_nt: TGTGCCAGCAGGGGGCTCGGTGAAAAACTGTTTTTT

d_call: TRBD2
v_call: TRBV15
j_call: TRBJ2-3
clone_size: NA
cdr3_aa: CATSRGLRGGLETDTQYF
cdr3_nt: TGTGCCACCAGCAGGGGGTTAAGAGGGGGACTAGAGACAGATACGCAGTATTTT

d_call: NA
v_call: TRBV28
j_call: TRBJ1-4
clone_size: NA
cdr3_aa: CASSSGGSDEKLFF
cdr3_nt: TGTGCCAGCAGTTCGGGGGGCAGCGATGAAAAACTGTTTTTT

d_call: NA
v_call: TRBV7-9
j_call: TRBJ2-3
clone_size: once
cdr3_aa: CASSLGYPDTQYF
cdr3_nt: TGTGCCAGCAGCTTAGGGTATCCAGATACGCAGTATTTT

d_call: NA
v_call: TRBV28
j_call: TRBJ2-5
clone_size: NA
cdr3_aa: CAGRGSPQETQYF
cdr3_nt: TGTGCCGGTAGGGGCTCCCCTCAAGAGACCCAGTACTTC

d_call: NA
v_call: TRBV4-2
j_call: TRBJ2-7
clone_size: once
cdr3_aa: CASSQERQFSSYEQYF
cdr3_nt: TGTGCCAGCAGCCAAGAACGGCAGTTTAGCTCCTACGAGCAGTACTTC

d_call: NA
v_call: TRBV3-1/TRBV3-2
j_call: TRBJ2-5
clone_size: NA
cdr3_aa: CASSLAGPGAETQYF
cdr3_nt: TGTGCCAGCAGCCTGGCGGGGCCGGGGGCCGAGACCCAGTACTTC

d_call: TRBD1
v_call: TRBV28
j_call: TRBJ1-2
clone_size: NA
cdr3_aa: CASSPDREGYTF
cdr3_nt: TGTGCCAGCAGCCCAGACAGGGAGGGCTACACCTTC

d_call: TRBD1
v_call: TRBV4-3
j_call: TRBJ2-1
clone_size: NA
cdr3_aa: CASSLYRGPYNEQFF
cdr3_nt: TGCGCCAGCAGCCTGTACAGGGGGCCCTACAATGAGCAGTTCTTC

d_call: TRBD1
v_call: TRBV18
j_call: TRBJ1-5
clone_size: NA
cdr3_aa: CASSPRQGSVQPQHF
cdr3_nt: TGTGCCAGCTCACCACGACAGGGGTCGGTCCAGCCCCAGCATTTT

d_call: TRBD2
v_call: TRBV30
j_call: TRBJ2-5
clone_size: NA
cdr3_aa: CAWSGLAQETQYF
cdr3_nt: TGTGCCTGGAGTGGACTAGCGCAAGAGACCCAGTACTTC

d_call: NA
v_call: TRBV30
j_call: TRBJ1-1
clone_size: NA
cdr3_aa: CACQKGFSLLNTEAFF
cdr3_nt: TGTGCCTGTCAAAAGGGATTCTCATTACTGAACACTGAAGCTTTCTTT

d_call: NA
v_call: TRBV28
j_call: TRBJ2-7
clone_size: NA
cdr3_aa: CASSLEWAYEQYF
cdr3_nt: TGTGCCAGCAGTTTAGAATGGGCGTACGAGCAGTACTTC

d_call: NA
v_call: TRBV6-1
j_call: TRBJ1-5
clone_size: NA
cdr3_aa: CASSEVWSGQQPQHF
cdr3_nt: TGTGCCAGCAGTGAAGTTTGGTCAGGGCAACAGCCCCAGCATTTT

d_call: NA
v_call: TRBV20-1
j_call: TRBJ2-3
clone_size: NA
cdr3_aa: CSASRLGSSTDTQYF
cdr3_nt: TGCAGTGCTAGTCGGCTAGGCTCTAGCACAGATACGCAGTATTTT

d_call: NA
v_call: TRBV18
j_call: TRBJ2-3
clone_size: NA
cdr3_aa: CASSPSRTDTQYF
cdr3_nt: TGTGCCAGCTCACCCTCGCGCACAGATACGCAGTATTTT

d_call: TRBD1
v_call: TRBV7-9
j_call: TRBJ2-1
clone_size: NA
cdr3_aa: CASSLGTGKMDEQFF
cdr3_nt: TGTGCCAGCAGTCTCGGGACAGGGAAAATGGATGAGCAGTTCTTC

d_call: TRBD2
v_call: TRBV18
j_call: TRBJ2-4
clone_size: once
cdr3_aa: CASSPPASGGCIAKNIQYF
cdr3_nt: TGTGCCAGCTCACCACCGGCTAGCGGGGGGTGTATAGCCAAAAACATTCAGTACTTC

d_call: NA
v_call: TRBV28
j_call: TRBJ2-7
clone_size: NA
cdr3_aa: CASSFSFPEQYF
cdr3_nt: TGTGCCAGCAGTTTCAGCTTCCCCGAGCAGTACTTC

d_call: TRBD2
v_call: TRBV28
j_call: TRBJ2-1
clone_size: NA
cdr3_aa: CTSGIYNEQFF
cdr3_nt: TGTACTAGCGGAATCTACAATGAGCAGTTCTTC

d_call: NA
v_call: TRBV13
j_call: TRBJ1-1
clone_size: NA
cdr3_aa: CASSLDPSDTEAFF
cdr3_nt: TGTGCCAGCAGCCTTGATCCCAGCGACACTGAAGCTTTCTTT

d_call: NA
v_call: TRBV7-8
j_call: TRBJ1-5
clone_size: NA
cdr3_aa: CASSRMNQPQHF
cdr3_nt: TGTGCCAGCAGCCGGATGAATCAGCCCCAGCATTTT

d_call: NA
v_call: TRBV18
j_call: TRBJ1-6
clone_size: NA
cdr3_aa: CASSLIKTQGELNSPLHF
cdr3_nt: TGTGCCAGCTCACTAATTAAGACTCAGGGTGAACTTAATTCACCCCTCCACTTT

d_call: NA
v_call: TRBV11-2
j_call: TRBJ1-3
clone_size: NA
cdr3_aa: CASSPGLRSGNTIYF
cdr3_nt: TGTGCCAGCAGCCCTGGACTACGCTCTGGAAACACCATATATTTT

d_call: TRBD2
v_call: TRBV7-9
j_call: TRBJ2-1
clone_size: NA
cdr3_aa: CASSLKRGGINEQFF
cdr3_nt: TGTGCCAGCAGCTTAAAGCGGGGGGGAATCAATGAGCAGTTCTTC

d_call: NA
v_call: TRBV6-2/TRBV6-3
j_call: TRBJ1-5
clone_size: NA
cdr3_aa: CASSYFNQPQHF
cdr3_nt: TGTGCCAGCAGTTACTTCAATCAGCCCCAGCATTTT

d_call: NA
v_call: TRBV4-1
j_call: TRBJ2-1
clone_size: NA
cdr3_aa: CASTEAASSYNEQFF
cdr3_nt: TGCGCCAGCACCGAAGCTGCTAGCTCCTACAATGAGCAGTTCTTC